The 30 T cell receptor beta chains given below trace back to one sample, sequenced in a study of T-cell reconstitution after alpha-beta-depleted transplantation in children. Preparation of the TCRbeta library used unique molecular identifiers. TCRdb itself ran the PCR reads through MiXCR, one entry per CDR3 protein. The profile covers some 250,000 distinct CDR3 sequences, with 12% appearing a single time and about 2.6% taken by the ten largest. Here the sequenced sample was PBMCs from the stem cell graft donor, taken from the stem cell graft. The receptor source for this set is a human donor who donated a stem cell graft to a child with acute lymphoblastic leukemia.

At least ten counts were recorded for this clonotype. The rearrangement uses TRBV4-2 and TRBJ2-7; D may be TRBD2 (5 bases). The V end lost 1 base, the J end lost 4 bases, and 11 bases lay between the germline ends. This CDR3 comprises 14 residues. Germline loops: CDR1 LGHNA, CDR2 YNFKEQ. DNA for the CDR3: TGTGCCAGCAGCCAAGGAGGGCAAGGATACGAGCAGTACTTC. This sequence encodes CASSQGGQGYEQYF.

This clonotype was observed many times. This chain joins TRBV29-1 and TRBJ1-1; D is undetermined. Trimming removed 4 bases from V and 1 base from J, with 7 bases in between. Germline V gene sequence: CDR1 SQVTM, CDR2 ANQGSEA. The CDR3 runs to 12 residues. In DNA form, the CDR3 reads TGCAGCGTTGTGTTGGGGAACACTGAAGCTTTCTTT. Translated, it gives CSVVLGNTEAFF.

This clonotype showed up many times. This chain joins TRBV4-2 and TRBJ1-5; possibly TRBD1 for D (5 bases). There are 15 residues in the CDR3. CDR1 and CDR2 (germline): LGHNA, YNFKEQ. V was clipped by 4 bases and J by 2 bases, with 12 bases between them. In DNA form, the CDR3 reads TGTGCCAGCAGCCCTGAGGGGTCCCGCAATCAGCCCCAGCATTTT. Protein sequence: CASSPEGSRNQPQHF.

The rearrangement links TRBV7-3 to TRBJ2-3, with 9 bases that match TRBD1. V was clipped by 5 bases and J by 4 bases; unmatched bases: 7. CDR1 and CDR2 from the germline V gene are SGHTA and FQGTGA. The CDR3 sequence is 15 residues long. The CDR3 coding sequence is TGTGCCAGCAGCGTCCCGGGACAGGGCCCAGATACGCAGTATTTT. This codes for CASSVPGQGPDTQYF.

In the case of this clonotype: A much larger clonotype is one base distant, so this may be a read error. The chain joins TRBV6-5 to TRBJ2-1; a possible D gene is TRBD1 (6 bases). This CDR3 has 15 amino acids. Trimming stripped 5 bases from V and 6 bases from J, with 17 bases between. From germline, CDR1 is MNHEY and CDR2 SVGAGI. This chain's CDR3 is CASSHGGGFVNEQFF. The CDR3 DNA is TGTGCCAGCAGTCACGGTGGGGGCTTTGTCAATGAGCAGTTCTTC.

This clonotype was counted many times. The chain links TRBV5-6 to TRBJ1-6; 7 nucleotides align to TRBD1. Germline CDR1 SGHDT, CDR2 YYEEEE. J lost 5 bases, V lost 7 bases, and 12 bases had no gene match. This CDR3 is built from 16 residues. The CDR3 reads CASRLGWTGDNSPLHF. The CDR3, as DNA: TGTGCCAGCCGCCTAGGTTGGACAGGAGATAATTCACCCCTCCACTTT.

This clonotype was seen ten or more times. The chain carries TRBV29-1 and TRBJ2-4; possibly TRBD1 for D (5 bases). CDR1 and CDR2 (germline): SQVTM, ANQGSEA. V lost 1 base and J lost 6, with 16 bases in between. The CDR3 covers 15 residues. Here the CDR3 reads CSVEAIGRVGNIQYF. The CDR3 DNA reads as TGCAGCGTTGAAGCAATTGGCAGGGTGGGAAACATTCAGTACTTC. The entire variable domain, with the rest obtained from reference TRBV29-1 and TRBJ2-4, is as follows: SAVISQKPSRDICQRGTSLTIQCQVDSQVTMMFWYRQQPGQSLTLIATANQGSEATYESGFVIDKFPISRPNLTFSTLTVSNMSPEDSSIYLCSVEAIGRVGNIQYFGAGTRLSVL.

This clonotype was counted many times. The chain carries TRBV5-5 and TRBJ1-2; 7 bases map to TRBD1. The J segment lost 2 bases and the V segment lost 0 bases, leaving 7 bases of the junction unmatched. CDR3 length: 16 amino acids. Germline assignment: CDR1 SGHKS and CDR2 YYEKEE (reference sequence). The CDR3 DNA reads TGTGCCAGCAGCTTGGACCAGGGACAGAAAAACTATGGCTACACCTTC. It yields the protein CASSLDQGQKNYGYTF.

This clonotype appeared many times. This chain links TRBV10-3 with TRBJ1-3; 9 bases are a match to TRBD1. The CDR3 loop spans 16 amino acids. Germline CDR1 and CDR2: ENHRY and SYGVKD. The junction had 11 bases not matched to a gene; V was cut back by 10 bases and J by 1 base. The CDR3 DNA follows: TGTGCCACTTGGGACAGGGTCGGTTCATCTGGAAACACCATATATTTT. Translating gives CATWDRVGSSGNTIYF.

This clonotype has a count of ten or more. The chain joins TRBV6-1 to TRBJ1-2; 9 bases agree with TRBD1. The CDR3 runs 15 residues. Looked up from germline, CDR1 is MNHNS and CDR2 is SASEGT. Losses at the gene ends were 6 bases for V and 8 bases for J; bases not matched to a gene: 13. DNA for the CDR3: TGTGCCAGCAGACCTAGAACAGGGGGCAACGGAGGCTACACCTTC. It encodes CASRPRTGGNGGYTF.

Ten or more counts support this clonotype. The chain uses TRBV6-1 and TRBJ2-5; D may be TRBD1 (6 bases). Per germline, CDR1 MNHNS and CDR2 SASEGT. The CDR3 is 15 residues long. The V end was cut by 7 bases, the J end by 1 base, with 16 bases between. The CDR3 loop reads CASTAFRDTQETQYF. The CDR3, as DNA: TGTGCCAGCACCGCATTCCGGGACACCCAAGAGACCCAGTACTTC.

In its sample, this clonotype was seen many times. The gene calls are TRBV5-6 and TRBJ2-7, with 8 bases fitting TRBD2. The CDR3 covers 16 residues. J gave up 2 bases and V 1 base, and 8 bases lay outside the gene matches. CDR1 is SGHDT, CDR2 YYEEEE, per germline. The CDR3 reads CASSLRLAGGPYEQYF. In nucleotides, the CDR3 is TGTGCCAGCAGCTTGCGTCTTGCGGGAGGCCCCTACGAGCAGTACTTC.

This clonotype has ten or more counts. The chain recombines TRBV29-1 with TRBJ2-3; weak D call: TRBD1 (5 bases). The CDR3 contains 14 residues. In germline, CDR1 is SQVTM, CDR2 ANQGSEA. Trimming stripped 8 bases from V and 2 bases from J, with 17 bases between. For the CDR3, the DNA is TGCAGCTATATAACAGGCGGATACACAGATACGCAGTATTTT. It is translated as CSYITGGYTDTQYF.

This clonotype has ten or more counts. The chain is built from TRBV29-1 and TRBJ2-1; possibly TRBD2 for D (6 bases). This CDR3 is built from 15 residues. Germline CDR1 is SQVTM and CDR2 is ANQGSEA. V was clipped by 7 bases and J by 0 bases, with 16 bases between them. The CDR3 protein is CSAPREVSSYNEQFF. DNA of the CDR3: TGCAGCGCACCCAGGGAGGTTAGCTCCTACAATGAGCAGTTCTTC.

This clonotype was counted at least ten times. V usage is TRBV20-1 and J usage is TRBJ1-6, with unresolved D. V gave up 6 bases and J gave up 7 bases, with 16 bases separating them. The CDR3 extends over 14 amino acids. CDR1 is DFQATT, CDR2 SNEGSKA, per germline (reference sequence). CDR3 coding DNA: TGCAGTGCCTCGGGCTCACACATGAATTCACCCCTCCACTTT. Translated: CSASGSHMNSPLHF.

This clonotype was observed many times. CDR3 loop: CASSRAGFTDTQYF. The CDR3 DNA follows: TGTGCCAGCAGCAGAGCGGGGTTCACAGATACGCAGTATTTT. The chain combines TRBV7-6 with TRBJ2-3; 7 bases match TRBD2. CDR3 size: 14 residues. CDR1 SGHVS and CDR2 FNYEAQ come from the germline V gene. Trimming removed 5 bases from V and 2 bases from J; junction bases left unmatched: 4. Together with reference TRBV7-6 and TRBJ2-3, the CDR3 gives the full variable domain: GAGVSQSPRYKVTKRGQDVALRCDPISGHVSLYWYRQALGQGPEFLTYFNYEAQQDKSGLPNDRFSAERPEGSISTLTIQRTEQRDSAMYRCASSRAGFTDTQYFGPGTRLTVL.

This clonotype turned up a few times. This chain connects TRBV30 to TRBJ1-5; D unclear. The ends were cut back, 1 base at V and 2 bases at J, with 6 bases in the middle. The CDR3 runs to 13 residues. Germline lookup yields CDR1 GTSNPN and CDR2 SVGIG (reference sequence). The CDR3 DNA follows: TGTGCCTGGAGTGAATCTGGCAATCAGCCCCAGCATTTT. Amino acid sequence: CAWSESGNQPQHF.

This clonotype showed up many times. The chain couples TRBV5-1 to TRBJ2-1; D gene uncertain. The length of the CDR3 is 13 residues. The ends were cut back, 0 bases at V and 5 bases at J, with 6 bases in the middle. CDR1 and CDR2 (germline): SGHRS, YFSETQ. CDR3 region: CASSLVVDNEQFF. CDR3 DNA sequence: TGCGCCAGCAGCTTGGTCGTAGACAATGAGCAGTTCTTC.

This clonotype was picked up many times. The chain uses TRBV7-3 and TRBJ2-1; D possibly corresponds to TRBD2 (5 bases). The CDR3 length is 13 residues. The V gene's germline CDR1 is SGHTA and CDR2 FQGTGA. Deletions cut 5 bases from V and 9 bases from J, with 14 bases between. In DNA, the CDR3 is TGTGCCAGCAGCGGACTGTCGGCAGGTGAGCAGTTCTTC. It codes for CASSGLSAGEQFF.

This clonotype was counted ten times or more. The chain carries TRBV7-8 and TRBJ1-1; D gene unclear. Deletions cut 5 bases from V and 4 bases from J, with 17 bases between. This CDR3 contains 15 residues. Looked up from germline, CDR1 is SGHVS and CDR2 is FQNEAQ. This chain's CDR3 is CASSPLGGLSTEAFF. CDR3 nucleotides: TGTGCCAGCAGCCCCCTGGGCGGCTTGAGCACTGAAGCTTTCTTT.

This clonotype was detected ten times or more. The V gene is TRBV20-1, the J gene TRBJ2-1; 14 positions match TRBD2. With V trimmed by 4 bases and J by 0 bases, 2 bases remained unmatched. Germline loops: CDR1 DFQATT, CDR2 SNEGSKA (reference sequence). This CDR3 region has 16 residues. This CDR3 reads CSAKGTSGSSYNEQFF. CDR3 nucleotide sequence: TGCAGTGCTAAAGGGACTAGCGGGAGCTCCTACAATGAGCAGTTCTTC.

This clonotype was detected a few times. The rearrangement uses TRBV18 and TRBJ2-7, with 10 bases identical to TRBD1. The CDR3 sequence is 13 residues long. V was pared by 4 bases and J by 3 bases, with 0 bases of the junction left unmatched. CDR1 and CDR2 (germline): KGHSH, LQKENI. The CDR3 nucleotides read TGTGCCAGCTCACGGACAGGGGGCTACGAGCAGTACTTC. It translates to CASSRTGGYEQYF.

This clonotype was counted many times. This rearrangement joins TRBV6-1 to TRBJ2-1; D not resolved. Germline V lookup: CDR1 MNHNS, CDR2 SASEGT. Trimming shortened V by 6 bases and J by 2 bases, and 14 bases separated the two germline ends. The CDR3 has 15 residues. The CDR3 is CASSQSDFAYNEQFF. The CDR3 DNA sequence: TGTGCCAGCAGCCAATCCGACTTCGCCTACAATGAGCAGTTCTTC.

This clonotype showed up many times. The CDR3 here is CAWSPGLASTDTQYF. DNA for the CDR3: TGTGCCTGGAGTCCGGGACTAGCCAGCACAGATACGCAGTATTTT. J is TRBJ2-3 and V is TRBV30; the match to TRBD2 covers 9 bases. CDR3 size: 15 residues. The V and J ends lost 2 bases and 0 bases, in that order; junction bases with no gene match: 3. Looked up from germline, CDR1 is GTSNPN and CDR2 is SVGIG (reference sequence).

This clonotype appeared a few times. Written as DNA, the CDR3 is TGTGCCAGCAGCCAAGAGCTTGGGACAGGGGGATACGAGCAGTACTTC. It translates to CASSQELGTGGYEQYF. This chain joins TRBV4-2 and TRBJ2-7; 11 bases are shared with TRBD1. Germline lookup yields CDR1 LGHNA and CDR2 YNFKEQ. The CDR3 extends over 16 amino acids. J gave up 4 bases and V 0 bases, and 5 bases lay outside the gene matches.

This clonotype was observed at least ten times. This chain uses TRBV19 with TRBJ1-1, with 7 nucleotides matching TRBD1. CDR1 and CDR2 from the germline V gene are LNHDA and SQIVND (reference sequence). This CDR3 spans 12 amino acids. V lost 5 bases, J lost 7 bases, and 4 bases stayed unmatched. The CDR3 reads CASSSHRGEAFF. In DNA, the CDR3 is TGTGCCAGTAGTTCTCACAGGGGTGAAGCTTTCTTT.

This clonotype was found many times. The rearrangement links TRBV9 to TRBJ1-2; TRBD1 agrees at 8 bases. The length of the CDR3 is 15 residues. The trim removed 1 base at V and 1 base at J, leaving 3 bases unmatched. Per germline, CDR1 SGDLS and CDR2 YYNGEE. This CDR3 reads CASSVTGGDNYGYTF. As DNA, the CDR3 is TGTGCCAGCAGCGTAACAGGGGGAGATAACTATGGCTACACCTTC.

This chain connects TRBV20-1 to TRBJ2-6; maybe TRBD1 (6 bases). V lost 3 bases, J lost 0 bases, and 6 bases lay in between. CDR1 DFQATT and CDR2 SNEGSKA come from the germline V gene (reference sequence). The CDR3 totals 14 residues. CDR3 loop: CSARDSSGANVLTF. The CDR3 nucleotides read TGCAGTGCTAGGGACAGCTCTGGGGCCAACGTCCTGACTTTC.

This clonotype showed up many times. This chain connects TRBV7-9 to TRBJ2-2; 7 bases agree with TRBD1. The V and J ends lost 0 bases and 5 bases, in that order; junction bases with no gene match: 6. The CDR3 extends over 16 amino acids. Germline-derived CDR1 and CDR2 are SEHNR and FQNEAQ (reference sequence). CDR3 DNA sequence: TGTGCCAGCAGCTTAGCCGGGACAGCCTTTACCGGGGAGCTGTTTTTT. As protein: CASSLAGTAFTGELFF.

With respect to this clonotype: This may stem from a read error, because a much larger clone lies one nucleotide away. The chain has TRBV27 and TRBJ1-2; 7 bases line up with TRBD1. Germline loops: CDR1 MNHEY, CDR2 SMNVEV (reference sequence). CDR3 length: 16 residues. The CDR3 DNA reads TGTGCCAGCAGCCTAACGGGACAGTTTTTAAACTATGGCGACACCTTC. Its protein product is CASSLTGQFLNYGDTF.